The T cell receptor beta chain described here comes from a study of blood T cell repertoires in COVID-19. Study context: Nucleic acid was either cDNA or gDNA, and it came from T cells, B-cell-depleted T cells, or PBMCs.

This CDR3 has 16 amino acids. The trim removed 1 base at V and 5 bases at J, leaving 3 bases unmatched. Germline CDR1 reads MNHEY; CDR2 reads SVGAGI. The table came from immunoSEQ multiplex PCR; TCRdb's copy has only in-frame clones and leaves some out. The data show 300,000 to 400,000 clones, 88% seen once. Participant age was roughly 18 to 89 years, and participants resided in fewer than 30 US areas. Membership in each cohort depended on participant-reported clinical history. Symptom resolution, clearance, or two negative PCRs marked the recovered donors of Cohort 3. This TCR derives from a woman in her late teens or twenties who had recovered from COVID-19. The sample was PBMCs or T cells enriched from blood (not recorded which). The chain links TRBV6-5 to TRBJ2-2; 11 nucleotides match TRBD1. CDR3 sequence: CASSYYGQGATGELFF. The CDR3 nucleotides are TGTGCCAGCAGTTACTACGGACAGGGGGCTACCGGGGAGCTGTTTTTT.